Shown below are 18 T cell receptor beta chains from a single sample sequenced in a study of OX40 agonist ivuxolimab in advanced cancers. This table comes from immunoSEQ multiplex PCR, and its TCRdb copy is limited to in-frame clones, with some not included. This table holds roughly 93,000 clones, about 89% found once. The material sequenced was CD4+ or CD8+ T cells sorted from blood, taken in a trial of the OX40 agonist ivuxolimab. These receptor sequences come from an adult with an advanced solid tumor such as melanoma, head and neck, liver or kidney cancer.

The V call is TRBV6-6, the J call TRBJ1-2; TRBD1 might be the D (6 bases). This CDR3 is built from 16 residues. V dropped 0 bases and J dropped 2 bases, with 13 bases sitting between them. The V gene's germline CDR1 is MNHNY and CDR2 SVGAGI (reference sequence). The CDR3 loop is CASSYSSGTPNYGYTF. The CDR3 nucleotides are TGTGCCAGCAGTTACTCGAGTGGGACACCGAACTATGGCTACACCTTC.

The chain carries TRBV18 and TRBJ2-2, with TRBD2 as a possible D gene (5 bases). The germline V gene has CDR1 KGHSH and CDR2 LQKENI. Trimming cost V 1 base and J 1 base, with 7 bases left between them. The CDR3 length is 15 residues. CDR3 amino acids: CASSPRLMNTGELFF. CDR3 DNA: TGTGCCAGCTCACCACGACTAATGAACACCGGGGAGCTGTTTTTT.

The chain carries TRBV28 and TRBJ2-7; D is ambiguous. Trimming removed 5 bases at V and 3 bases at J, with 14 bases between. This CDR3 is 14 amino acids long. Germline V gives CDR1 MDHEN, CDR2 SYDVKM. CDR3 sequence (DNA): TGTGCCAGCAGTGGTCCCCAACGCCTCTACGAGCAGTACTTC. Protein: CASSGPQRLYEQYF.

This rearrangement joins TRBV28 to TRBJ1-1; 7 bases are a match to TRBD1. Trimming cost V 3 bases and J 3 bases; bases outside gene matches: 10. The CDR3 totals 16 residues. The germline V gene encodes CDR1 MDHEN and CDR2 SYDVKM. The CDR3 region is CASSLNRGAGDTEAFF. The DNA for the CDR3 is TGTGCCAGCAGTTTGAACAGGGGCGCGGGGGACACTGAAGCTTTCTTT.

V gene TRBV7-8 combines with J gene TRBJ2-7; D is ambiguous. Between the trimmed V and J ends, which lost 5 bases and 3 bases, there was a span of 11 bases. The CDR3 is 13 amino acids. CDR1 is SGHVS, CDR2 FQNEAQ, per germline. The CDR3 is CASSREPSYEQYF. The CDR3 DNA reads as TGTGCCAGCAGCCGAGAACCAAGCTACGAGCAGTACTTC.

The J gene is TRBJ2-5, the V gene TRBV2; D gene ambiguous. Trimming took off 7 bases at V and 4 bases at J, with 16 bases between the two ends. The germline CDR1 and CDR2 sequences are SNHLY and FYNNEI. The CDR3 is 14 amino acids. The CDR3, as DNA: TGTGCCAGCACCCCGGTGGGGTTTGGAGAGACCCAGTACTTC. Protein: CASTPVGFGETQYF.

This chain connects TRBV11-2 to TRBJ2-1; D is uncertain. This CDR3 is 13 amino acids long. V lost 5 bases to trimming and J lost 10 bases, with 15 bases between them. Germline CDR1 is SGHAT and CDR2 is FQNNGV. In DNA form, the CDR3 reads TGTGCCAGCAGCCCGAGGACCCAAGGGGAGCAGTTCTTC. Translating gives CASSPRTQGEQFF.

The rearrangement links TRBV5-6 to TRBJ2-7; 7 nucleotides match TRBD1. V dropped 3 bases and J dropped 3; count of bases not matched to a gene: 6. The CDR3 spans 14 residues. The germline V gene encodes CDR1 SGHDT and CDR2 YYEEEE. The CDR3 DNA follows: TGTGCCAGCAGCTCGCTGACAGGGAACTACGAGCAGTACTTC. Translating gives CASSSLTGNYEQYF. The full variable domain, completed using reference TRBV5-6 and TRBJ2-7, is DAGVTQSPTHLIKTRGQQVTLRCSPKSGHDTVSWYQQALGQGPQFIFQYYEEEERQRGNFPDRFSGHQFPNYSSELNVNALLLGDSALYLCASSSLTGNYEQYFGPGTRLTVT.

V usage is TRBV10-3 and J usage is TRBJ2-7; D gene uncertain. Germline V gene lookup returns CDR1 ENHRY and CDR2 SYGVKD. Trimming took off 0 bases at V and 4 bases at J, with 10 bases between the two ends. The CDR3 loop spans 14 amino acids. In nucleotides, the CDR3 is TGTGCCATCAGTGAGTCGGGTCTCGCTTACGAGCAGTACTTC. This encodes CAISESGLAYEQYF.

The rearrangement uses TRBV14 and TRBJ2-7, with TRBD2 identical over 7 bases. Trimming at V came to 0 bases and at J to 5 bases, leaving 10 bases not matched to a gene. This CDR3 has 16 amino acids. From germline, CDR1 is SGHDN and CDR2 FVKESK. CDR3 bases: TGTGCCAGCAGCCAAGATGGGGGGGGTCCCGCCCACGAGCAGTACTTC. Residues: CASSQDGGGPAHEQYF.

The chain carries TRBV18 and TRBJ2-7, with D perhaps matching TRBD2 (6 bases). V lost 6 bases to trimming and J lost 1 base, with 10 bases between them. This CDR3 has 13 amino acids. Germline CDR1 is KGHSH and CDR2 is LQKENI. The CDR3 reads CASSPGTSYEQYF. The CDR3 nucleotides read TGTGCCAGCTCTCCCGGGACTTCCTACGAGCAGTACTTC. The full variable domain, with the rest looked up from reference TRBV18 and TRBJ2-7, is NAGVMQNPRHLVRRRGQEARLRCSPMKGHSHVYWYRQLPEEGLKFMVYLQKENIIDESGMPKERFSAEFPKEGPSILRIQQVVRGDSAAYFCASSPGTSYEQYFGPGTRLTVT.

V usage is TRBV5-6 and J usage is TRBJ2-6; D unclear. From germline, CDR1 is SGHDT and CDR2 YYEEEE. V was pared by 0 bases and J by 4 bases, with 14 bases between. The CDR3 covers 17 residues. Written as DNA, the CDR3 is TGTGCCAGCAGCTTGGTTGGCGGCTTGTTCGGGGCCAACGTCCTGACTTTC. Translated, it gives CASSLVGGLFGANVLTF.

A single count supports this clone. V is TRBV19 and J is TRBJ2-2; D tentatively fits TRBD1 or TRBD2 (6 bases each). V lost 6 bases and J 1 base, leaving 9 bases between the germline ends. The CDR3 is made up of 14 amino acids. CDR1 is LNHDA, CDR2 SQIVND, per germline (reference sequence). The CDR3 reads CASRQGGNTGELFF. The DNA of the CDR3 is TGTGCCAGTAGACAGGGAGGGAACACCGGGGAGCTGTTTTTT.

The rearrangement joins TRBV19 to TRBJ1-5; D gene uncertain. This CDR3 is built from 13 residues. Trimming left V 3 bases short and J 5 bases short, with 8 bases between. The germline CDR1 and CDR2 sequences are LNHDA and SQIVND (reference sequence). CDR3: CASSISNDQPQHF. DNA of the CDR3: TGTGCCAGTAGTATTAGCAACGATCAGCCCCAGCATTTT. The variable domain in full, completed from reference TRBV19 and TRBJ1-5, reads DGGITQSPKYLFRKEGQNVTLSCEQNLNHDAMYWYRQDPGQGLRLIYYSQIVNDFQKGDIAEGYSVSREKKESFPLTVTSAQKNPTAFYLCASSISNDQPQHFGDGTRLSIL.

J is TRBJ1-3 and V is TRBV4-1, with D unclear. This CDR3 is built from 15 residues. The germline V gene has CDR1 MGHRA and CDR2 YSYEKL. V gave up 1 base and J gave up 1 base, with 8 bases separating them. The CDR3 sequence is CASSQGLQSGNTIYF. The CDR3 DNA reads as TGCGCCAGCAGCCAAGGACTGCAGTCTGGAAACACCATATATTTT.

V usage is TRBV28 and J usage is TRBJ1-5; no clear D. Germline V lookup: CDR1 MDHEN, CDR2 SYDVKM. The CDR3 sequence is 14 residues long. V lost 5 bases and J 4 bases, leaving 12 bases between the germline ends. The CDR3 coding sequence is TGTGCCAGCAGTCAACTGGGCAGGAATCAGCCCCAGCATTTT. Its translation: CASSQLGRNQPQHF.

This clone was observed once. In nucleotides, the CDR3 is TGTGCCAGCAGCTTTCAGGGGACGGCCAGTCGCGAGCAGTACTTC. Protein product: CASSFQGTASREQYF. The V and J genes are TRBV7-2 and TRBJ2-7; a weak D match, TRBD1 (6 bases). Germline CDR1 SGHTA, CDR2 FQGNSA. The CDR3 runs 15 residues. V was shortened by 3 bases and J by 6 bases, with 18 bases between the two germline ends.

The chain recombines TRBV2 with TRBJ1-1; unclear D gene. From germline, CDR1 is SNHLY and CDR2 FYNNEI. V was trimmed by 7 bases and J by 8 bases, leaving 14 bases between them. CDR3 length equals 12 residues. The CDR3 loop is CASTPTSGEAFF. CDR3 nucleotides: TGTGCCAGCACCCCTACCTCGGGGGAAGCTTTCTTT.